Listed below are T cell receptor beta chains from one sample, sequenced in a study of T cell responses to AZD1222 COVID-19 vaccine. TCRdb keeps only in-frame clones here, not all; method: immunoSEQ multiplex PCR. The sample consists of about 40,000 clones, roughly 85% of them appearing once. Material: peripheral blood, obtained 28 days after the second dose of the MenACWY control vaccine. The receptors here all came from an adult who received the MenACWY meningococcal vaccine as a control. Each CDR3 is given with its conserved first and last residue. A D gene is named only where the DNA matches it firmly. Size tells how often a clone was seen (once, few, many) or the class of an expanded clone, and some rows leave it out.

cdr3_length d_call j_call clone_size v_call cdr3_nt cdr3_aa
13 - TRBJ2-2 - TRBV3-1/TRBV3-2 TGTGCCAGCAGCCAAGAAGGACGCGGGGAGCTGTTTTTT CASSQEGRGELFF
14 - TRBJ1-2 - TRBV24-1 TGTGCCACCAGTGATCCGGACTTCCCCTATGGCTACACCTTC CATSDPDFPYGYTF
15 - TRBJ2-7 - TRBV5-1 TGCGCCAGCAGCTTATTCAGGGGCCCAAATTACGAGCAGTACTTC CASSLFRGPNYEQYF
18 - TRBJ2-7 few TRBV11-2 TGTGCCAGCAGCTCGACCACCGGGGCTAGAGGATTCTCCTACGAGCAGTACTTC CASSSTTGARGFSYEQYF
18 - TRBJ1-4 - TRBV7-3 TGTGCCAGCAGCTTATCCCTAGGGAGGGGGGCAACTAATGAAAAACTGTTTTTT CASSLSLGRGATNEKLFF
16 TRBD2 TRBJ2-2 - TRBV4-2 TGTGCCACCAACCCCGGGACTAGCGGTCACACCGGGGAGCTGTTTTTT CATNPGTSGHTGELFF
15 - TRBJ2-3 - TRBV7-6 TGTGCCAGCAGCTTAGCGGGTCAGGGAACAGATACGCAGTATTTT CASSLAGQGTDTQYF
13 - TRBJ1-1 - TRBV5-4 TGTGCCAGCAGCTTGGCTGGACCGTCTGAAGCTTTCTTT CASSLAGPSEAFF
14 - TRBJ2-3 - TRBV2 TGTGCCAGCAGAACAGGTTCTAGCACAGATACGCAGTATTTT CASRTGSSTDTQYF
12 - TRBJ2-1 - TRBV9 TGTGCCAGCAACGACTGGAACAATGAGCAGTTCTTC CASNDWNNEQFF
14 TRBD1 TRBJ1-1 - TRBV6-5 TGTGCCAGCAGGGGGACAGGGGGGATTACTGAAGCTTTCTTT CASRGTGGITEAFF
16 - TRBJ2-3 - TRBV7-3 TGTGCCAGCAGCTTAATGGCCGGCAGGCCCACAGATACGCAGTATTTT CASSLMAGRPTDTQYF
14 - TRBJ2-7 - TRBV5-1 TGCGCCAGCAGTTGGACAGCTGGCTCCTACGAGCAGTACTTC CASSWTAGSYEQYF
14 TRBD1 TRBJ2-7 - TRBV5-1 TGCGCCAGCTGGGGTGGGACAGATGCCTACGAGCAGTACTTC CASWGGTDAYEQYF
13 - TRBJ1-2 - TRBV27 TGTGCCAGCAGTAGGGTAGGGGAAGGTGGCTACACCTTC CASSRVGEGGYTF
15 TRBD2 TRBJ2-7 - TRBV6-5 TGTGCCAGCACTTACCTCGGGACTAGCAGCTACGAGCAGTACTTC CASTYLGTSSYEQYF
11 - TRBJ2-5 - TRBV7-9 TGTGCCAGCAGCCAGAAAGAGACCCAGTACTTC CASSQKETQYF
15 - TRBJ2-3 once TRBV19 TGTGCCAGTACCCCCCCGAGGGGGCGGGGAGATACGCAGTATTTT CASTPPRGRGDTQYF
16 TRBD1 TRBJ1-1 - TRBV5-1 TGCGCCAGCAGTTGGCTGCTCAGGGGGCCGGACACTGAAGCTTTCTTT CASSWLLRGPDTEAFF
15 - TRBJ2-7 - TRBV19 TGTGCCAGTAGTATAGGCGGCAGGTTAGCCTACGAGCAGTACTTC CASSIGGRLAYEQYF
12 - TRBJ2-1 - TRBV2 TGTGCCAGCAGACCCCCCATGGATGAGCAGTTCTTC CASRPPMDEQFF
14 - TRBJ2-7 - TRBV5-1 TGCGCCAGCAGCTTGACGGGGCCTACCTACGAGCAGTACTTC CASSLTGPTYEQYF
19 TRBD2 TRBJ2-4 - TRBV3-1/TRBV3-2 TGTGCCAGCAGCCAGGCTCCCCGTAAGATAGCGGGAGAACATAACATTCAGTACTTC CASSQAPRKIAGEHNIQYF
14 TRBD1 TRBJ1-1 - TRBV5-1 TGCGCCAGCAGCTTGGACAGGGGTGGCACTGAAGCTTTCTTT CASSLDRGGTEAFF
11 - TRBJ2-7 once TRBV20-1 TGCAGTGCCAGTAGGGCCTACGAGCAGTACTTC CSASRAYEQYF
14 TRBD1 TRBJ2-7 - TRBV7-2 TGTGCCAGCAGCCCGGACAGGGGATCCCTCGAGCAGTACTTC CASSPDRGSLEQYF
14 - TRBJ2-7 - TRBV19 TGTGCCAGTAGTATAGTTCCAGGAGCCTACGAGCAGTACTTC CASSIVPGAYEQYF
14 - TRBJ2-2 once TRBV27 TGTGCCAGCCTTGGGTTATTCTCCACCGGGGAGCTGTTTTTT CASLGLFSTGELFF
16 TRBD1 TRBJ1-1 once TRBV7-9 TGTGCCAGCAGCTTTTACAGGGGGCTCGAGAACACTGAAGCTTTCTTT CASSFYRGLENTEAFF
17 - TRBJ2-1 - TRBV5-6 TGTGCCAGCAGCTCCTACCGTCGGGATCCGTCCCGCAATGAGCAGTTCTTC CASSSYRRDPSRNEQFF
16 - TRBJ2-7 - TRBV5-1 TGCGCCAGCAGCTTAGGCCCGGGGGATAAAGGCTACGAGCAGTACTTC CASSLGPGDKGYEQYF
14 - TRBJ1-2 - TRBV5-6 TGTGCCAGCAGCTTGGAGGCAGCGGGGGGAGGCTACACCTTC CASSLEAAGGGYTF
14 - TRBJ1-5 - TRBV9 TGTGCCAGCAGCGTAGGGCAGGCAAGACAGCCCCAGCATTTT CASSVGQARQPQHF
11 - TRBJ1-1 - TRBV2 TGTGCCAGCAGTCCTCTAGGCCTGAGTGTCTTT CASSPLGLSVF
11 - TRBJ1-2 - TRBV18 TGTGCCAGCTCACCGGGGGATGGCTACACCTTC CASSPGDGYTF
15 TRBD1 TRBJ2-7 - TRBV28 TGTGCCAGCAGTTTTCGGGGACAGGGAAACTACGAGCAGTACTTC CASSFRGQGNYEQYF
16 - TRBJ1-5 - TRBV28 TGTGCCAGCAGTTACCCCGCGACAGATAGCAATCAGCCCCAGCATTTT CASSYPATDSNQPQHF
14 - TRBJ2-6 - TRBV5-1 TGCGCCAGCGCCTTAGGCTCTGGGGCCAACGTCCTGACTTTC CASALGSGANVLTF
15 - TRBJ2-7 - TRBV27 TGTGCCAGCAGTTTATCGGGACCGATAAGCTACGAGCAGTACTTC CASSLSGPISYEQYF
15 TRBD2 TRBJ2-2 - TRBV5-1 TGCGCCAGCAGGCGCGGGACTAGAAGTACCGGGGAGCTGTTTTTT CASRRGTRSTGELFF
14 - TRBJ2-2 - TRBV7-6 TGTGCCAGCAGCTTAAAGGAACAGACCGGGGAGCTGTTTTTT CASSLKEQTGELFF
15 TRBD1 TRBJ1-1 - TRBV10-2 TGCGCCAGCAGGCAGAGTAGGGGGCCGAACACTGAAGCTTTCTTT CASRQSRGPNTEAFF
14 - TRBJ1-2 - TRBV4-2 TGTGCCAGCAGCCGAGGCATCTCCAACTATGGCTACACCTTC CASSRGISNYGYTF
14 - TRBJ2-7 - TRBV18 TGTGCCAGCTCACCACAACGGGAGTCCAACGAGCAGTACTTC CASSPQRESNEQYF
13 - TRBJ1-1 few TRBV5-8 TGTGCCAGCAAGTCGGAAATCGGGACTGAAGCTTTCTTT CASKSEIGTEAFF
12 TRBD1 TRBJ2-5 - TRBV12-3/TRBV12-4 TGTGCCAGCAGTTTAGCGCAGACAGGGGAGAACTTC CASSLAQTGENF
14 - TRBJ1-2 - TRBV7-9 TGTGCCAGCAGCTTCGCCGCAGGGGCTAGGGGCTACACCTTC CASSFAAGARGYTF
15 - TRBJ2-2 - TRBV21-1 TGTGCCAGCAGCCAGGAGAGGGGAGAGACCGGGGAGCTGTTTTTT CASSQERGETGELFF
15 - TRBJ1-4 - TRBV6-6 TGTGCCAGCAGCCGGGTGGGGTTAGCTAATGAAAAACTGTTTTTT CASSRVGLANEKLFF
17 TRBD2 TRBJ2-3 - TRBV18 TGTGCCAGCTCACCACAAATACTAGCGGATAGCACAGATACGCAGTATTTT CASSPQILADSTDTQYF
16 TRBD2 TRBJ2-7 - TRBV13 TGTGCCAGCAGCTTAGGGGGACTAGCGTACACCTACGAGCAGTACTTC CASSLGGLAYTYEQYF
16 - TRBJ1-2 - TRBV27 TGTGCCAGCAGTTTATCGTCGGTGTGGGCCAAGGACGGCTACACCTTC CASSLSSVWAKDGYTF
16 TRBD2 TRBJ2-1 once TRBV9 TGTGCCAGCAGCGTAGCTTCGACTAGCCAGTACAATGAGCAGTTCTTC CASSVASTSQYNEQFF
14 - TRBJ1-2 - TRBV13 TGTGCCAGCAGCCCCCTGACAGAGACCTATGGCTACACCTTC CASSPLTETYGYTF
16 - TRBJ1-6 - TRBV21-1 TGTGCCAGCAGCAAAAGGAAAAACAGCCCTAATTCACCCCTCCACTTT CASSKRKNSPNSPLHF